Described below is a single TCR beta chain sequence and its context. The data are from a study of blood T cell repertoires in COVID-19. At the level of the study: Samples taken during acute and convalescent COVID-19 were collected in the United States, Italy and Spain. The analysed material was cDNA or gDNA that came from T cells, B-cell-depleted T cells, or PBMCs.

Profiled with immunoSEQ multiplex PCR; TCRdb holds only in-frame clones, not every one. The sample records 300,000 to 350,000 clones, about 83% being singletons. V was shortened by 4 bases and J by 0 bases, with 10 bases between the two germline ends. The CDR3 covers 15 residues. CDR1 is LGHDT, CDR2 YNNKEL, per germline (reference sequence). The J gene is TRBJ1-3, the V gene TRBV3-1 (or the pseudogene TRBV3-2), with a weak D call TRBD1 (5 bases). The TCR was taken from a young man with active or convalescent COVID-19. The specimen sequenced was peripheral blood. CDR3 nucleotides: TGTGCCAGCAGCCCCGACAGCATCTCTGGAAACACCATATATTTT. Protein sequence: CASSPDSISGNTIYF.